The entry below gives a single T cell receptor (beta chain) sequence along with its context. This table comes from immunoSEQ multiplex PCR, and its TCRdb copy is limited to in-frame clones, with some not included. The sample consists of about 120,000 clones, approximately 87% of them appearing once. This entry belongs to a study of control samples from healthy donors and cancer patients. The receptor comes from a man aged 55 to 70 in good health. Sequenced input: blood.

The CDR3 loop reads CASSGFLNYGYTF. In DNA, the CDR3 is TGTGCCAGCAGCGGGTTCCTTAACTATGGCTACACCTTC. The chain combines TRBV5-8 with TRBJ1-2; D is unclear. V was pared by 4 bases and J by 1 base, with 8 bases between. The CDR3 length is 13 residues. The V gene's germline CDR1 is SGHTS and CDR2 YDEGEE.